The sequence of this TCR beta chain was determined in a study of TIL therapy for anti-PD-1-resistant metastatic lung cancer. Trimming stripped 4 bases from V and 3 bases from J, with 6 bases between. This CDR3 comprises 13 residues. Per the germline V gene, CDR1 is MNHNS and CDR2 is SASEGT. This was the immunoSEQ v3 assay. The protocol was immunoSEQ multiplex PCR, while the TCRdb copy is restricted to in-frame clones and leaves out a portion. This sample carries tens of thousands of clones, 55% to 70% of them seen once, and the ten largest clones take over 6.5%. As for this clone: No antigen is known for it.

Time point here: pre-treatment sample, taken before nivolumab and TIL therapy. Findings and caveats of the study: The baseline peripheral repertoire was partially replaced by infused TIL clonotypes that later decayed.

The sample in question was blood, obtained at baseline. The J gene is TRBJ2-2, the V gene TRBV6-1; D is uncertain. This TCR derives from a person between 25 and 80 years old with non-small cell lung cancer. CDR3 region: CASSARYTGELFF. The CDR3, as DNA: TGTGCCAGCAGTGCCAGGTACACCGGGGAGCTGTTTTTT.